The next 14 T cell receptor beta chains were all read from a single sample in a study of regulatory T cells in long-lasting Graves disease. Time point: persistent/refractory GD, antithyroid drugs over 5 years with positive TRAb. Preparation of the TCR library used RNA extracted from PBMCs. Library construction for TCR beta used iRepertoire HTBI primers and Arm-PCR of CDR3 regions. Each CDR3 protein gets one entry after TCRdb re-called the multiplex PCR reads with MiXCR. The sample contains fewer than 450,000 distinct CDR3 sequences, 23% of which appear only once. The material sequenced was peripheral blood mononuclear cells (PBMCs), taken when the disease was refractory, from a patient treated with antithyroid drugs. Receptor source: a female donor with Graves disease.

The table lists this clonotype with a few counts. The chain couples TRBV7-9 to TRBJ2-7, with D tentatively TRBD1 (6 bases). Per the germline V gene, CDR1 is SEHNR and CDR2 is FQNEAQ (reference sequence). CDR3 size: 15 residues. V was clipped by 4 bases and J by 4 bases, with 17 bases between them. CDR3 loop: CASSYRTADEYEQYF. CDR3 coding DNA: TGTGCCAGCAGCTACCGGACAGCGGACGAATACGAGCAGTACTTC.

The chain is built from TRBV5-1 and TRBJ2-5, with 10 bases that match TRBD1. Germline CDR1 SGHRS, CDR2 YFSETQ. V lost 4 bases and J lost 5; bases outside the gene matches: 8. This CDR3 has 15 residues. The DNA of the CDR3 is TGCGCCAGCAGCCCCGGGACAGGGGTCCTGGAGACCCAGTACTTC. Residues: CASSPGTGVLETQYF.

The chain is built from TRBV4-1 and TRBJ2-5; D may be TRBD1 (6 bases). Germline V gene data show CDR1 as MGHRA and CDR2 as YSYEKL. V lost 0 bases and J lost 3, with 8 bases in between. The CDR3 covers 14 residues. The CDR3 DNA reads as TGCGCCAGCAGCCAAGAACAGGGAAAAGAGACCCAGTACTTC. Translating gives CASSQEQGKETQYF.

Here the CDR3 reads CASSLRTGTTSYNEQFF. In nucleotides, the CDR3 is TGTGCCAGCAGCTTAAGGACCGGGACCACCTCCTACAATGAGCAGTTCTTC. The rearrangement joins TRBV7-2 to TRBJ2-1; D is possibly TRBD1 or TRBD2 (5 bases each). The CDR3 has 17 amino acids. The ends were cut back, 2 bases at V and 0 bases at J, with 14 bases in the middle. The germline V gene encodes CDR1 SGHTA and CDR2 FQGNSA. The full variable domain, rest sourced from reference TRBV7-2 and TRBJ2-1, is GAGVSQSPSNKVTEKGKDVELRCDPISGHTALYWYRQSLGQGLEFLIYFQGNSAPDKSGLPSDRFSAERTGGSVSTLTIQRTQQEDSAVYLCASSLRTGTTSYNEQFFGPGTRLTVL.

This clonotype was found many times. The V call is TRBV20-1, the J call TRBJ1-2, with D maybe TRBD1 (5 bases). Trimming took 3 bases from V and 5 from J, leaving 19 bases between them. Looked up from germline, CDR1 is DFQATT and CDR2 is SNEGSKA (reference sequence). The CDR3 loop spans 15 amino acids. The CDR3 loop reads CSASPGTTPRYGYTF. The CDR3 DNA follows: TGCAGTGCTAGTCCCGGGACCACACCTCGATATGGCTACACCTTC.

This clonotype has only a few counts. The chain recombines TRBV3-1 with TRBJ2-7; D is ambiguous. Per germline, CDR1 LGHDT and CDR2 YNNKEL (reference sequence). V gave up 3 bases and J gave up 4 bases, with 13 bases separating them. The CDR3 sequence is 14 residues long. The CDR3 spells CASSHQATSYEQYF. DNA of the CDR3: TGTGCCAGCAGCCACCAAGCTACCTCTTACGAGCAGTACTTC.

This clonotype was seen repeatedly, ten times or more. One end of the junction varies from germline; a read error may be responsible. CDR3 DNA sequence: TGTGCCAGCACTGAAACCTTTTACAGCTTCACTCCAACTAATGAAAAACTGTTTTTT. It specifies CASTETFYSFTPTNEKLFF. The chain employs TRBV2 and TRBJ1-4; D is ambiguous. Germline V gene lookup returns CDR1 SNHLY and CDR2 FYNNEI. There are 19 residues in the CDR3. The full variable domain, with the rest looked up from reference TRBV2 and TRBJ1-4, is EPEVTQTPSHQVTQMGQEVILRCVPISNHLYFYWYRQILGQKVEFLVSFYNNEISEKSEIFDDQFSVERPDGSNFTLKIRSTKLEDSAMYFCASTETFYSFTPTNEKLFFGSGTQLSVL.

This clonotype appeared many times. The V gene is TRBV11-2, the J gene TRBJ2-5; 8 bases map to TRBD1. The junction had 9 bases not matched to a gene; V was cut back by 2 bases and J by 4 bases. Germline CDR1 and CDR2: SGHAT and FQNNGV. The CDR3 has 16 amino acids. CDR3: CASSLQGQGVGETQYF. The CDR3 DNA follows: TGTGCCAGCAGCTTACAAGGACAGGGCGTGGGAGAGACCCAGTACTTC.

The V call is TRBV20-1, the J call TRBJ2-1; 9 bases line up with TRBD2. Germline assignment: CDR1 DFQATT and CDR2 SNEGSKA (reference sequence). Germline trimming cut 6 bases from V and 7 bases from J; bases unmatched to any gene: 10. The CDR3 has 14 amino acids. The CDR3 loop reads CSALAGKGTNEQFF. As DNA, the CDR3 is TGCAGTGCCCTAGCGGGAAAGGGTACGAATGAGCAGTTCTTC.

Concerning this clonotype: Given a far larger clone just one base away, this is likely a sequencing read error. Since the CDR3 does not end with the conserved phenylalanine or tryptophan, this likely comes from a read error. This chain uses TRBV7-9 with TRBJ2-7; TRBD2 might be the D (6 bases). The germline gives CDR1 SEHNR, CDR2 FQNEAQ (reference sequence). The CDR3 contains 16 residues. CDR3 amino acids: CASSLEQLARSEEQYS. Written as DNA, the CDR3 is TGCGCCAGCAGCTTGGAACAACTAGCAAGGTCGGAGGAGCAGTACTCC.

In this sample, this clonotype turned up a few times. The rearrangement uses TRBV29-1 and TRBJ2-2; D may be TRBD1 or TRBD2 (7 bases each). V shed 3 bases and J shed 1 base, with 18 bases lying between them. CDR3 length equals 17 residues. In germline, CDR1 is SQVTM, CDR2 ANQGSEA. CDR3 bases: TGCAGCGTTGAGGGGAGGGGGCGATCTGGGAACACCGGGGAGCTGTTTTTT. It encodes CSVEGRGRSGNTGELFF.

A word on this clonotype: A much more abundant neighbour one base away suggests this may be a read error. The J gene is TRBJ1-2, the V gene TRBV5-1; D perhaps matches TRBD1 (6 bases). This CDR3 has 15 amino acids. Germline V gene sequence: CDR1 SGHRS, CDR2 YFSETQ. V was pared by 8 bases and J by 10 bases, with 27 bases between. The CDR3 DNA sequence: TGCGCCAGTGGATCCCGGACAGATAAAAATAGGGACTACACCTTC. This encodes CASGSRTDKNRDYTF.

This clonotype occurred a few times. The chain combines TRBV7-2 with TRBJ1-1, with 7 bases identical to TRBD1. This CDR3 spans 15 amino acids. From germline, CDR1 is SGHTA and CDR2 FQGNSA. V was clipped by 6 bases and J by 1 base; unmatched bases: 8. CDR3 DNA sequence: TGTGCCAGCAGATACCGGACAGGCCCGAACACTGAAGCTTTCTTT. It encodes CASRYRTGPNTEAFF.

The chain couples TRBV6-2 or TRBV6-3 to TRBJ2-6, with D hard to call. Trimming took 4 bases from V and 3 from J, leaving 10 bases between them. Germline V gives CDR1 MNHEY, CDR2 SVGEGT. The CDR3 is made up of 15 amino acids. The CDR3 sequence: CASSSVLIGANVLTF. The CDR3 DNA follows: TGTGCCAGCAGTTCGGTCCTAATTGGGGCCAACGTCCTGACTTTC.